The 18 T cell receptor beta chains below all came from one sample that was sequenced in a study of blood T cell repertoires in COVID-19. Only in-frame clones appear in the TCRdb table, and some are missing; sequencing was by immunoSEQ multiplex PCR. In the table there are 260,000 or so clones, 83% of which are singletons. Sequences were obtained from PBMCs or T cells enriched from blood (not recorded which). Receptors originate from a woman in her forties who had been exposed to COVID-19.

There are a few counts of this clone. V usage is TRBV7-2 and J usage is TRBJ2-3, with 8 bases matching TRBD2. With V trimmed by 1 base and J by 5 bases, 11 bases remained unmatched. The CDR3 runs to 17 residues. CDR1 and CDR2 (germline): SGHTA, FQGNSA. CDR3 bases: TGTGCCAGCAGCTTAGGAGGCGGTGCGGGGGGTATAGATACGCAGTATTTT. This sequence encodes CASSLGGGAGGIDTQYF.

This clone was seen only once. One end of the junction does not line up with germline, which may come from a read error. The V gene is TRBV30, the J gene TRBJ1-2; 7 positions agree with TRBD1. Germline V CDR1 and CDR2: GTSNPN, SVGIG (reference sequence). The CDR3 covers 13 residues. This CDR3 reads CAWLKKGAGTQGF. For the CDR3, the DNA is TGTGCCTGGCTTAAGAAGGGGGCTGGGACTCAGGGGTTC.

The genes are TRBV3-1 (or the pseudogene TRBV3-2) and TRBJ2-3; a possible D gene is TRBD2 (7 bases). Germline V gives CDR1 LGHDT, CDR2 YNNKEL (reference sequence). V lost 1 base and J lost 4, with 18 bases in between. The CDR3 covers 17 residues. This chain's CDR3 is CASSQALPGGLADTQYF. CDR3 bases: TGTGCCAGCAGCCAAGCCCTGCCGGGGGGCCTGGCAGATACGCAGTATTTT.

This clone was detected once. Within the sample, other DNA sequences also encode this same CDR3. The chain recombines TRBV7-3 with TRBJ2-1, with a weak D call TRBD1 (5 bases). Germline V gene data show CDR1 as SGHTA and CDR2 as FQGTGA. The germline V and J ends were trimmed by 5 bases and 6 bases, with 20 bases remaining between them. The CDR3 spans 16 residues. CDR3 DNA sequence: TGTGCCAGCAGCCAAAGGGGCAGCATTTATCTCAATGAGCAGTTCTTC. Translated, it gives CASSQRGSIYLNEQFF.

The chain carries TRBV11-2 and TRBJ1-4; D uncertain. V lost 0 bases to trimming and J lost 0 bases, with 8 bases between them. CDR3 length equals 16 residues. Looked up from germline, CDR1 is SGHAT and CDR2 is FQNNGV. The CDR3 DNA reads TGTGCCAGCAGCTTAGAGGCGGGGACAACTAATGAAAAACTGTTTTTT. This gives the protein CASSLEAGTTNEKLFF.

The chain couples TRBV18 to TRBJ1-1; D is possibly TRBD1 (5 bases). Per the germline V gene, CDR1 is KGHSH and CDR2 is LQKENI. The V end was cut by 0 bases, the J end by 2 bases, with 19 bases between. CDR3 length: 18 amino acids. The CDR3, as DNA: TGTGCCAGCTCACCACCTAGGCCGCAGGGAACCCTAAACACTGAAGCTTTCTTT. Amino acids: CASSPPRPQGTLNTEAFF.

This clone came up a few times. The rearrangement joins TRBV19 to TRBJ1-2; maybe TRBD1 (5 bases). The V gene lost 9 bases and the J gene lost 6 bases, with 11 bases spanning the gap. The germline V gene has CDR1 LNHDA and CDR2 SQIVND (reference sequence). This CDR3 region has 11 residues. Written as DNA, the CDR3 is TGTGCCAGCAGCAGGGTTGATGGCTACACCTTC. It is translated as CASSRVDGYTF.

This chain uses TRBV2 with TRBJ1-6, with 8 bases that match TRBD1. Looked up from germline, CDR1 is SNHLY and CDR2 is FYNNEI. Unmatched junction bases numbered 3, after V lost 6 bases and J lost 8 bases. The CDR3 extends over 13 amino acids. CDR3 bases: TGTGCCAGCAGGTCGACAGGGGATTCACCCCTCCACTTT. This gives the protein CASRSTGDSPLHF.

This clone was observed a handful of times. The V call is TRBV28, the J call TRBJ2-7; D call uncertain. The CDR3 consists of 13 residues. Germline values: CDR1 MDHEN, CDR2 SYDVKM. V was trimmed by 3 bases and J by 6 bases, leaving 12 bases between them. The CDR3 loop is CASSFISFREQYF. The CDR3 DNA is TGTGCCAGCAGTTTTATTTCTTTTCGCGAGCAGTACTTC.

This rearrangement joins TRBV3-1 (or the pseudogene TRBV3-2) to TRBJ2-3; TRBD2 matches at 10 bases. Losses at the gene ends were 0 bases for V and 2 bases for J; bases not matched to a gene: 8. CDR3 length: 18 residues. Germline CDR1 and CDR2: LGHDT and YNNKEL (reference sequence). The CDR3 DNA is TGTGCCAGCAGCCAAGATCAAATAGCGGGGGGCGCCACAGATACGCAGTATTTT. Amino acid sequence: CASSQDQIAGGATDTQYF.

This chain connects TRBV21-1 to TRBJ1-1. TRBV21-1 is flagged as a pseudogene. The CDR3 runs 12 residues. The CDR3 region has the DNA TGTGGCGGGGGACGGCGTTGGACTGAAGCTTTCTTT. Translated, it gives CGGGRRWTEAFF.

The chain recombines TRBV10-3 with TRBJ1-6; D is uncertain. The V gene lost 6 bases and the J gene lost 4 bases, with 7 bases spanning the gap. CDR1 ENHRY and CDR2 SYGVKD come from the germline V gene. This CDR3 comprises 13 residues. The DNA for the CDR3 is TGTGCCATCAGATTAAATTATAATTCACCCCTCCACTTT. Its protein is CAIRLNYNSPLHF.

The CDR3 here is CASSGSLDRSSYEQYF. CDR3 DNA: TGTGCCAGCAGTGGATCGTTAGACAGGTCCTCCTACGAGCAGTACTTC. The V and J genes are TRBV6-1 and TRBJ2-7; possibly TRBD1 for D (6 bases). Trimming shortened V by 4 bases and J by 0 bases, and 16 bases separated the two germline ends. This CDR3 is 16 amino acids long. Germline V CDR1 and CDR2: MNHNS, SASEGT.

This sequence joins TRBV2 and TRBJ2-1; the match to TRBD1 covers 8 bases. Germline V gene lookup returns CDR1 SNHLY and CDR2 FYNNEI. The V segment lost 2 bases and the J segment 5 bases; nucleotides outside the gene matches: 14. The CDR3 is 18 residues long. The CDR3: CASSEPASYRGWDNEQFF. CDR3 in DNA: TGTGCCAGCAGTGAACCCGCGTCATACAGGGGGTGGGACAATGAGCAGTTCTTC.

The J gene is TRBJ2-1, the V gene TRBV5-1; 8 bases are shared with TRBD2. Germline lookup yields CDR1 SGHRS and CDR2 YFSETQ. V lost 5 bases, J lost 2 bases, and 3 bases stayed unmatched. The CDR3 is 14 amino acids. In DNA form, the CDR3 reads TGCGCCAGCAGAGGCGGGGGGACCTACAATGAGCAGTTCTTC. Residues: CASRGGGTYNEQFF.

V usage is TRBV28 and J usage is TRBJ1-4; D gene ambiguous. V was cut by 6 bases and J by 0 bases, with 11 bases left in between. The length of the CDR3 is 15 residues. CDR1 MDHEN and CDR2 SYDVKM come from the germline V gene. CDR3 DNA: TGTGCCAGCAGCGGCCCGGGAGCAACTAATGAAAAACTGTTTTTT. Translation: CASSGPGATNEKLFF.

The chain couples TRBV2 to TRBJ2-7; TRBD1 matches 7 bases. This CDR3 is 14 amino acids long. Trimming took 5 bases from V and 1 from J; bases not matched to a gene: 5. The germline V gene encodes CDR1 SNHLY and CDR2 FYNNEI. CDR3 sequence: CASSLRQGSYEQYF. As DNA, the CDR3 is TGTGCCAGCAGTCTGAGACAGGGATCCTACGAGCAGTACTTC.

The chain recombines TRBV11-2 with TRBJ1-2; TRBD1 aligns across 7 bases. J gave up 7 bases and V 1 base, and 6 bases lay outside the gene matches. CDR1 SGHAT and CDR2 FQNNGV come from the germline V gene. CDR3 size: 14 residues. In DNA form, the CDR3 reads TGTGCCAGCAGCTTAGCGGGGACAGCGGGTGGCTACACCTTC. Its protein is CASSLAGTAGGYTF.